This entry lists 26 T cell receptor beta chains sequenced from one sample in a study of T-cell reconstitution after alpha-beta-depleted transplantation in children. The library targeted TCRbeta and was prepared with unique molecular identifiers. In TCRdb, the PCR reads were re-called with MiXCR into one record per CDR3 protein. The top ten clones hold approximately 3.9% of a sample with about 400,000 distinct CDR3 sequences, roughly 20% of them seen once. This specimen consisted of PBMCs from the stem cell graft donor, obtained from the stem cell graft. These receptors all come from a human donor who donated a stem cell graft to a child with acute myeloid leukemia.

This clonotype was recorded at least ten times. The chain links TRBV12-3 or TRBV12-4 to TRBJ2-7; 8 nucleotides line up with TRBD1. This CDR3 is 14 amino acids long. The V and J ends lost 3 bases and 4 bases, in that order; junction bases with no gene match: 5. The CDR3 sequence is CASSFWDRSYEQYF. CDR3 DNA sequence: TGTGCCAGCAGTTTTTGGGACAGGTCTTACGAGCAGTACTTC.

V gene TRBV5-1 combines with J gene TRBJ2-5; maybe TRBD2 (6 bases). Trimming took 4 bases from V and 5 from J, leaving 15 bases between them. CDR1 is SGHRS and CDR2 is YFSETQ in the germline V gene. This CDR3 spans 14 amino acids. The CDR3 loop is CASSHVGGTETQYF. CDR3 coding DNA: TGCGCCAGCAGCCACGTGGGCGGGACGGAGACCCAGTACTTC.

This clonotype was recorded many times. The chain carries TRBV4-1 and TRBJ2-5; 9 nucleotides line up with TRBD2. This CDR3 contains 15 residues. The germline gives CDR1 MGHRA, CDR2 YSYEKL. Trimming took 4 bases from V and 5 from J; bases not matched to a gene: 8. The CDR3 nucleotides are TGCGCCAGCAGCCGTAGCGGGAGTGGTGAGGAGACCCAGTACTTC. Protein: CASSRSGSGEETQYF.

V gene TRBV12-3 or TRBV12-4 combines with J gene TRBJ2-7; D not certain. The CDR3 length is 14 residues. V shed 4 bases and J shed 0 bases, with 10 bases lying between them. The CDR3 region has the DNA TGTGCCAGCAGTTCCTACACCTACTCCTACGAGCAGTACTTC. This gives the protein CASSSYTYSYEQYF.

This clonotype has ten or more counts. The chain employs TRBV29-1 and TRBJ2-7; weak D call: TRBD2 (5 bases). This CDR3 has 13 amino acids. CDR1 and CDR2 from the germline V gene are SQVTM and ANQGSEA. V was cut by 4 bases and J by 3 bases, with 13 bases left in between. The CDR3 sequence: CSVGAAGLYEQYF. The CDR3 region has the DNA TGCAGCGTTGGAGCGGCCGGCCTCTACGAGCAGTACTTC.

The chain recombines TRBV20-1 with TRBJ2-5, with D possibly being TRBD1 or TRBD2 (5 bases each). Germline loops: CDR1 DFQATT, CDR2 SNEGSKA (reference sequence). Trimming took off 7 bases at V and 5 bases at J, with 17 bases between the two ends. The CDR3 totals 13 residues. The CDR3 DNA reads as TGCAGTGTCGCCGGTGGGGGTCCGGAGACCCAGTACTTC. Its translation: CSVAGGGPETQYF.

As to this clonotype: At one of its ends the junction is not consistent with the germline gene, which may arise from a read error. This sequence joins TRBV12-3 or TRBV12-4 and TRBJ2-1; D is perhaps TRBD1 or TRBD2 (5 bases each). The CDR3 contains 13 residues. In DNA, the CDR3 is TGTGCCAGCAGCCTTGGGGACCGGGACCCCACCCTCTTC. Amino acids: CASSLGDRDPTLF.

The chain recombines TRBV21-1 with TRBJ2-7; TRBD2, as called in the table, went unchecked against the DNA. TRBV21-1 is listed as a pseudogene. The CDR3 has 14 residues. This CDR3 reads CASTTSGLGGEQYF. CDR3 nucleotides: TGTGCCAGCACCACCAGCGGGCTAGGGGGAGAGCAGTACTTC.

V usage is TRBV6-5 and J usage is TRBJ2-3, with unresolved D. This CDR3 is built from 16 residues. The V end was cut by 0 bases, the J end by 2 bases, with 12 bases between. Germline lookup yields CDR1 MNHEY and CDR2 SVGAGI. The CDR3 region is CASSYSGVLATDTQYF. DNA for the CDR3: TGTGCCAGCAGTTACTCTGGGGTGCTGGCCACAGATACGCAGTATTTT.

The V call is TRBV24-1, the J call TRBJ1-2; 7 bases fit TRBD1. The CDR3 contains 12 residues. From germline, CDR1 is KGHDR and CDR2 SFDVKD. With 3 bases clipped from V and 7 bases from J, the junction kept 1 base outside the gene matches. In nucleotides, the CDR3 is TGTGCCACCAGTGATGGGGACAGTGGCTACACCTTC. This codes for CATSDGDSGYTF.

This clonotype has ten or more counts. The gene calls are TRBV12-3 or TRBV12-4 and TRBJ2-7, with TRBD2 matching 11 bases. V trimming: 8 bases; J trimming: 2 bases; junction bases outside the gene matches: 2. The CDR3 consists of 13 residues. CDR3 sequence reads: CASRLAGPYEQYF. The CDR3 region has the DNA TGTGCCAGCCGACTAGCGGGACCCTACGAGCAGTACTTC.

This clonotype was counted a few times. This chain links TRBV29-1 with TRBJ2-3, with a weak D call TRBD1 (5 bases). The CDR3 extends over 12 amino acids. Germline CDR1 and CDR2: SQVTM and ANQGSEA. Trimming removed 7 bases from V and 2 bases from J, with 10 bases in between. The CDR3 reads CSADSVTDTQYF. In nucleotides, the CDR3 is TGCAGCGCAGACAGTGTCACAGATACGCAGTATTTT.

This clonotype has a handful of counts. The V gene is TRBV6-2 or TRBV6-3, the J gene TRBJ2-3; 8 bases are a match to TRBD2. The germline gives CDR1 MNHEY, CDR2 SVGEGT. The CDR3 length is 16 residues. Trimming cost V 6 bases and J 5 bases; bases outside gene matches: 13. The CDR3 coding sequence is TGTGCCAGCAGGAACCTCCCCGGGAGGGCCGTAGATACGCAGTATTTT. Protein sequence: CASRNLPGRAVDTQYF.

This clonotype was observed a few times. The chain employs TRBV15 and TRBJ2-1, with D maybe TRBD1 (6 bases). The V gene's germline CDR1 is LNHNV and CDR2 YYDKDF (reference sequence). The CDR3 consists of 14 residues. The V end was cut by 4 bases, the J end by 4 bases, with 11 bases between. The CDR3 reads CATSIRDTYNEQFF. The CDR3 DNA reads as TGTGCCACCAGCATACGGGACACGTACAATGAGCAGTTCTTC. The complete variable domain, with remaining parts taken from reference TRBV15 and TRBJ2-1, reads DAMVIQNPRYQVTQFGKPVTLSCSQTLNHNVMYWYQQKSSQAPKLLFHYYDKDFNNEADTPDNFQSRRPNTSFCFLDIRSPGLGDTAMYLCATSIRDTYNEQFFGPGTRLTVL.

In this sample, this clonotype turned up a few times. J is TRBJ2-2 and V is TRBV2; D is uncertain. CDR1 is SNHLY and CDR2 is FYNNEI in the germline V gene. This CDR3 comprises 14 residues. Trimming cost V 8 bases and J 2 bases, with 12 bases left between them. The chain's CDR3 is CASYGTSNTGELFF. The CDR3 DNA reads as TGTGCCAGCTACGGCACCTCTAACACCGGGGAGCTGTTTTTT.

This clonotype was seen at least ten times. The V and J genes are TRBV5-6 and TRBJ2-7, with D perhaps matching TRBD1 (6 bases). Germline assignment: CDR1 SGHDT and CDR2 YYEEEE. V lost 2 bases to trimming and J lost 12 bases, with 15 bases between them. The CDR3 spans 12 residues. This CDR3 is CASSLNRAMVYF. The CDR3 nucleotides are TGTGCCAGCAGCTTAAACAGGGCGATGGTGTACTTC.

The V gene is TRBV9, the J gene TRBJ1-1; 12 nucleotides line up with TRBD1. The germline gives CDR1 SGDLS, CDR2 YYNGEE. The V and J ends lost 0 bases and 6 bases, in that order; junction bases with no gene match: 12. This CDR3 contains 18 residues. The CDR3 loop reads CASSVGLSGQGAIAEAFF. CDR3 nucleotide sequence: TGTGCCAGCAGCGTAGGGTTATCGGGACAGGGGGCGATTGCTGAAGCTTTCTTT.

This clonotype was recorded at least ten times. The chain carries TRBV15 and TRBJ2-1, with a possible D match to TRBD1 (5 bases). V was clipped by 1 base and J by 10 bases, with 8 bases between them. The CDR3 loop spans 12 amino acids. CDR1 and CDR2 from the germline V gene are LNHNV and YYDKDF (reference sequence). CDR3 amino acids: CATSRAGFEQFF. CDR3 in DNA: TGTGCCACCAGCAGAGCAGGGTTCGAGCAGTTCTTC.

The CDR3: CATSDDGLAGELFF. CDR3 nucleotide sequence: TGTGCCACCAGTGATGACGGCCTGGCCGGGGAGCTGTTTTTT. This chain joins TRBV24-1 and TRBJ2-2, with D uncertain. CDR3 length: 14 amino acids. The ends were cut back, 3 bases at V and 6 bases at J, with 10 bases in the middle. Germline loops: CDR1 KGHDR, CDR2 SFDVKD.

V is TRBV25-1 and J is TRBJ2-2, with D unresolved. In germline, CDR1 is MGHDK, CDR2 SYGVNS. V was pared by 7 bases and J by 2 bases, with 8 bases between. CDR3 size: 13 residues. The CDR3 is CASTPPNTGELFF. The CDR3 region has the DNA TGTGCCAGCACCCCACCTAACACCGGGGAGCTGTTTTTT.

The chain combines TRBV29-1 with TRBJ2-7; tentatively, D is TRBD1 (5 bases). The length of the CDR3 is 12 residues. Germline V gene lookup returns CDR1 SQVTM and CDR2 ANQGSEA. V lost 7 bases and J 6 bases, leaving 16 bases between the germline ends. The CDR3 DNA reads TGCAGCGGCGGTTTAGGGGCTGGCGAGCAGTACTTC. This encodes CSGGLGAGEQYF.

This clonotype was seen only a few times. V is TRBV6-1 and J is TRBJ1-5; 7 bases match TRBD1. J gave up 7 bases and V 6 bases, and 9 bases lay outside the gene matches. Germline-derived CDR1 and CDR2 are MNHNS and SASEGT. The CDR3 covers 14 residues. The CDR3 DNA reads as TGTGCCAGCAGCGCGACAGGGCGTGAACAGCCCCAGCATTTT. It translates to CASSATGREQPQHF.

This clonotype was recorded many times. V is TRBV12-3 or TRBV12-4 and J is TRBJ1-1, with a possible D match to TRBD1 (5 bases). The V end was cut by 5 bases, the J end by 7 bases, with 11 bases between. The CDR3 has 12 amino acids. In nucleotides, the CDR3 is TGTGCCAGCAGTCCAGGGATGGGTGAAGCTTTCTTT. As protein: CASSPGMGEAFF.

The chain carries TRBV6-5 and TRBJ2-7, with TRBD2 matching over 9 bases. This CDR3 comprises 13 residues. Germline V gives CDR1 MNHEY, CDR2 SVGAGI. The ends lost 9 bases at V and 1 base at J; junction bases unmatched: 4. The CDR3: CARTAGGSYEQYF. CDR3 nucleotide sequence: TGTGCCAGGACAGCGGGGGGTTCCTACGAGCAGTACTTC.

The gene calls are TRBV25-1 and TRBJ2-2; perhaps TRBD2 as D (7 bases). Germline V gene data show CDR1 as MGHDK and CDR2 as SYGVNS. The CDR3 sequence is 15 residues long. Deletions cut 3 bases from V and 3 bases from J, with 11 bases between. The CDR3 here is CASSEGGPDTGELFF. The CDR3 DNA reads as TGTGCCAGCAGTGAGGGGGGGCCCGACACCGGGGAGCTGTTTTTT.

The V call is TRBV27, the J call TRBJ2-5; possibly TRBD2 for D (5 bases). Trimming removed 0 bases at V and 5 bases at J, with 13 bases between. This CDR3 has 15 amino acids. Germline V gene lookup returns CDR1 MNHEY and CDR2 SMNVEV (reference sequence). The CDR3 sequence is CASSLSLADWETQYF. CDR3 bases: TGTGCCAGCAGTTTATCTCTAGCCGATTGGGAGACCCAGTACTTC.